A selection of T cell receptor beta chains follows, all from one sample in a study of CD8+CD57+ T cells in acquired aplastic anemia. TCRdb recomputed calls from the reads with MiXCR, one row per CDR3 protein. The sample yields under 350,000 distinct CDR3 sequences, 45% to 65% seen once. The sequenced sample consisted of sorted CD4+, CD8+, or CD8+CD57+ T cells (not recorded which) from PBMCs. Receptor source: a human donor with aplastic anemia. Both conserved end residues are part of each CDR3. The D gene is left open where the match is weak. Rows give clone size only sometimes, using once, few, many, or a class for an expanded clone.

j_call	d_call	v_call	clone_size	cdr3_nt	cdr3_aa
TRBJ2-3	-	TRBV25-1	many	TGTGCCAGCAGTCGAGCTACAGGGAAAGGGACAGATACGCAGTATTTT	CASSRATGKGTDTQYF
TRBJ1-2	-	TRBV24-1	-	TGTGCCACCAGTGATCCTTCTGCCCATGGCTACACCTTC	CATSDPSAHGYTF
TRBJ2-6	-	TRBV5-1	many	TGTGCCAGCAGCTCCGCCGGGGCCAACGTCCTGACTTTC	CASSSAGANVLTF
TRBJ1-6	-	TRBV5-1	many	TGCGCCAGCAGCTTGGCCCAGGGAGGGGTGGGTTCACCCCTCCACTTT	CASSLAQGGVGSPLHF
TRBJ2-7	-	TRBV7-2	-	TGTGCCAGCAGCTTAGAAGCGGCCCCCTCCTACGAGCAGTACTTC	CASSLEAAPSYEQYF
TRBJ1-6	-	TRBV19	-	TGTGCCAGTAGTATGGCAGGGGTGGAAAGTTCACCCCTCCACTTT	CASSMAGVESSPLHF
TRBJ1-1	-	TRBV15	-	TGTGCCACCAGCAGAGATAAGGGGAGGAACACTGAAGCTTTCTTT	CATSRDKGRNTEAFF
TRBJ2-1	TRBD2	TRBV20-1	many	TGCAGTGCTATGCCGCTAGCGGACAATGAGCAGTTCTTC	CSAMPLADNEQFF
TRBJ2-7	TRBD1	TRBV7-2	-	TGTGCCAGCAGCTCTTTGGGACAGGGCTACGAGCAGTACTTC	CASSSLGQGYEQYF
TRBJ1-5	TRBD1	TRBV24-1	-	TGTGCCACCAGTGATGGGACAGCCGGGCCCCAGCATTTT	CATSDGTAGPQHF
TRBJ1-6	-	TRBV9	-	TGTGCCAGCAGCGTACCCAATTCACCCCTCCACTTT	CASSVPNSPLHF
TRBJ1-2	-	TRBV7-9	-	TGTGCCAGCAGCTTATGGACCCAGATGCTCTATGGCTACACCTTC	CASSLWTQMLYGYTF
TRBJ1-6	-	TRBV20-1	-	TGCAGTGCTAGGACGACGGAATCCTACAATTCACCCCTCCACTTT	CSARTTESYNSPLHF
TRBJ1-6	TRBD1	TRBV7-3	-	TGTGCCAGCAGGCTACAGGGGGCGGAAGGGGGATCACCCCTCCACTTT	CASRLQGAEGGSPLHF
TRBJ1-5	-	TRBV7-9	-	TGTGCCAGCAGCTTAGACCACCAGCCCCAGCATTTT	CASSLDHQPQHF
TRBJ2-5	TRBD1	TRBV5-5	-	TGTGCCAGCAATCCAGTGGGACAGGGTGTCGAGACCCAGTACTTC	CASNPVGQGVETQYF
TRBJ2-1	TRBD2	TRBV20-1	-	TGCAGTGCCAGCAGACTAGCGGGGGGTCTCAATGAGCAGTTCTTC	CSASRLAGGLNEQFF
TRBJ2-7	TRBD2	TRBV20-1	-	TGCAGTGCTAGACCGACTAGCGGACCAAATAGCTACGAGCAGTACTTC	CSARPTSGPNSYEQYF
TRBJ2-3	-	TRBV7-8	-	TGTGCCAGCACCGGAGTCCAGGGACCGACAGATACGCAGTATTTT	CASTGVQGPTDTQYF
TRBJ2-7	TRBD2	TRBV19	few	TGTGCCAGTAGTATCATAGCGGGACCCTACGAGCAGTACTTC	CASSIIAGPYEQYF
TRBJ1-4	-	TRBV5-6	-	TGTGCCAGCAGCTTGGCTAGCGGGGGGTTTAAAAAACTGTTTTTT	CASSLASGGFKKLFF
TRBJ1-5	-	TRBV19	-	TGTGCCAGTAGTATCCCCAACAGGGATCAGCCCCAGCATTTT	CASSIPNRDQPQHF
TRBJ1-3	-	TRBV9	many	TGTGCCAGCAGCCCCGACCCCTCGGGGCCCTCTGGAAACACCATATATTTT	CASSPDPSGPSGNTIYF
TRBJ1-6	TRBD1	TRBV20-1	-	TGCAGTGCTAGAGGGCCCCCGGGGACAGATAATTCACCCCTCCACTTT	CSARGPPGTDNSPLHF
TRBJ1-5	-	TRBV12-3/TRBV12-4	-	TGTGCCAGCAGTCCCCGTATGGGGCCCCAGCATTTT	CASSPRMGPQHF
TRBJ1-2	-	TRBV25-1	few	TGTGCCAGCAGTGAATCGGTTTCGGCTGGCTACACCTTC	CASSESVSAGYTF
TRBJ2-7	TRBD2	TRBV20-1	-	TGCAGTGCTTCCGGGACTAGCGGGAAGGTTGGGGACGAGCAGTACTTC	CSASGTSGKVGDEQYF
TRBJ1-1	-	TRBV13	-	TGTGCCAGCAGCCCACGTCAGGCCCTGAACACTGAAGCTTTCTTT	CASSPRQALNTEAFF
TRBJ2-1	TRBD2	TRBV20-1	-	TGCAGTGCTCCGGGACTAGCGGGAGATGAGCAGTTCTTC	CSAPGLAGDEQFF
TRBJ1-6	TRBD1	TRBV2	-	TGTGCCAGCAGTCCCGGGACAGGGGGCTGGAGTTCACCCCTCCACTTT	CASSPGTGGWSSPLHF
TRBJ2-7	TRBD2	TRBV15	-	TGTGCCACCAGCAGCCTACTAGCGGGAGACTACGAGCAGTACTTC	CATSSLLAGDYEQYF
TRBJ1-2	TRBD1	TRBV7-9	few	TGTGCCAGCAGCAAAGAGGCAGGGGGGAGCTACACCTTC	CASSKEAGGSYTF
TRBJ2-1	-	TRBV10-3	-	TGTGCCATCAGTGAGTCTAGCGGAAGCTCCTACAATGAGCAGTTCTTC	CAISESSGSSYNEQFF
TRBJ1-4	-	TRBV9	once	TGTGCCAGCAGCGTAGGTGGGGGCGGGAGGCCCAATGAAAAACTGTTTTTT	CASSVGGGGRPNEKLFF
TRBJ2-2	TRBD2	TRBV12-3/TRBV12-4	-	TGTGCCAGCAGTTTGGGAGGGGACACCGGGGAGCTGTTTTTT	CASSLGGDTGELFF
TRBJ2-1	-	TRBV24-1	once	TGTGCCCCAAGTACTTCACGGCCTATCCATTACAATGAGCAGTTCTTC	CAPSTSRPIHYNEQFF
TRBJ2-7	-	TRBV7-9	few	TGTGCCAGCAGCTTTCCTCCAGAGCAGTACTTC	CASSFPPEQYF
TRBJ2-3	-	TRBV5-1	-	TGCGCCAGCAGCTTAATTCCCGGCACAGATACGCAGTATTTT	CASSLIPGTDTQYF
TRBJ2-7	-	TRBV7-2	-	TGTGCCGGCAGCTTAGGACAGTATCGAGCCTACGAGCAGTACTTC	CAGSLGQYRAYEQYF
TRBJ2-5	TRBD2	TRBV10-3	once	TGTGCCGCCGGAGGACAGAGGACTAGCGGGAGGTGGAAAGAGACCCAGTACTTC	CAAGGQRTSGRWKETQYF
TRBJ1-5	TRBD1	TRBV9	-	TGTGCCAGCAGCGTAGATGACAGGGGCAATCAGCCCCAGCATTTT	CASSVDDRGNQPQHF
TRBJ1-2	-	TRBV7-8	-	TGTGCCAGCAGCCCAGATCCGGGGGCAAACTATGGCTACACCTTC	CASSPDPGANYGYTF